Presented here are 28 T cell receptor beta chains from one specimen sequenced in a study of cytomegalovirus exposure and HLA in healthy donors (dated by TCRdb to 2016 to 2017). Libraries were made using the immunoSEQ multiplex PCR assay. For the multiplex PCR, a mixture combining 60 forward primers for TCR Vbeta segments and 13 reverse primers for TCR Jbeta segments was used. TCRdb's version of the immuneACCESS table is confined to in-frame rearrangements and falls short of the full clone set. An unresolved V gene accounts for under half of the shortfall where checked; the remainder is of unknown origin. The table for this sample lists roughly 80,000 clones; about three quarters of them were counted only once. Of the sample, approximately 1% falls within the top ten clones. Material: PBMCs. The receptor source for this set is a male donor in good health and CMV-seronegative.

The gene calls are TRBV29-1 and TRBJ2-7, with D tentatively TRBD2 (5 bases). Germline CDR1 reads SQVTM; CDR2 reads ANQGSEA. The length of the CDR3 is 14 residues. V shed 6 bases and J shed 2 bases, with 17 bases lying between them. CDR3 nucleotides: TGCAGCGTCCTGAGGGCAGTCAATCCCTACGAGCAGTACTTC. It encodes CSVLRAVNPYEQYF.

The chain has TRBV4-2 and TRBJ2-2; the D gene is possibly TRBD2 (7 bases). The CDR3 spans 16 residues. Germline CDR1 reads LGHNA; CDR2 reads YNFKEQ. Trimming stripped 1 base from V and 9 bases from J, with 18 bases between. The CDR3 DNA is TGTGCCAGCAGCCAAGGGGGGGGCATACCCAACCGGGAGCTGTTTTTT. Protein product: CASSQGGGIPNRELFF.

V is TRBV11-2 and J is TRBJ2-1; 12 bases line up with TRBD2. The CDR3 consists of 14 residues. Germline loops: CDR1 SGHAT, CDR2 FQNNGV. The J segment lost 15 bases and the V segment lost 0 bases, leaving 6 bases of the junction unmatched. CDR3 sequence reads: CASSLDRLAGVSFF. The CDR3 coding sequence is TGTGCCAGCAGCTTAGATCGACTAGCGGGGGTTTCGTTCTTC.

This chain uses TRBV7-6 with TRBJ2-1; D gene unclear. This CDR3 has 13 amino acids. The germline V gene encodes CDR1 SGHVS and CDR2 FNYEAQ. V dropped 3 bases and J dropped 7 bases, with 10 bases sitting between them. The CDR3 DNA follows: TGTGCCAGCAGCTTTTATCGGGTTAATGAGCAGTTCTTC. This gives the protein CASSFYRVNEQFF.

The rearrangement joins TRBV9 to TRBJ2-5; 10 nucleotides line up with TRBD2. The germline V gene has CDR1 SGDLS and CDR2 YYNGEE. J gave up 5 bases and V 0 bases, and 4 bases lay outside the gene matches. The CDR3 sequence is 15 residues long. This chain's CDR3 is CASSVAVAGGETQYF. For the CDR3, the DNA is TGTGCCAGCAGCGTAGCGGTAGCGGGAGGTGAGACCCAGTACTTC.

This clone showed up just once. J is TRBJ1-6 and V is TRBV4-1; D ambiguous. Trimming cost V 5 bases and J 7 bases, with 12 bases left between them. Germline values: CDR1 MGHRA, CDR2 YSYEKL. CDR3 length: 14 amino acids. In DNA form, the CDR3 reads TGCGCCAGCAGCTCCCGGGGAGTCAATTCACCCCTCCACTTT. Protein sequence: CASSSRGVNSPLHF.

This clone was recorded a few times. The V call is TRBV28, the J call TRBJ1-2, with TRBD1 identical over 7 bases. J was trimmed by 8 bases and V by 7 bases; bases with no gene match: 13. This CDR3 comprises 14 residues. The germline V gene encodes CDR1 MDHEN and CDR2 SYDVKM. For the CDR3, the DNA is TGTGCCAGCAAACTAGTTTTGCAGGGACAGGGCTACACCTTC. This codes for CASKLVLQGQGYTF.

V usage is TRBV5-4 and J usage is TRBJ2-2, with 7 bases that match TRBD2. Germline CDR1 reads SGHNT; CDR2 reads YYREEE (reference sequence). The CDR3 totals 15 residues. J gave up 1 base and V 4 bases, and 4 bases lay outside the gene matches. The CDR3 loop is CASSPGGMNTGELFF. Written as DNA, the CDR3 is TGTGCCAGCAGCCCGGGGGGAATGAACACCGGGGAGCTGTTTTTT.

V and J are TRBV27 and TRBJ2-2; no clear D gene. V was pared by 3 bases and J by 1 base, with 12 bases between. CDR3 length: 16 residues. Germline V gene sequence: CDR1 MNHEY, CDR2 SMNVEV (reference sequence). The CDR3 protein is CASSFSSTVNTGELFF. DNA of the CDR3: TGTGCCAGCAGTTTTTCGTCAACGGTGAACACCGGGGAGCTGTTTTTT.

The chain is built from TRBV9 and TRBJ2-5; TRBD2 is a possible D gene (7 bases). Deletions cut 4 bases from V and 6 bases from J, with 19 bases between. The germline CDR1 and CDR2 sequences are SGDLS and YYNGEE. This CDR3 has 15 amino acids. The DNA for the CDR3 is TGTGCCAGCAGCCCCCCGAACGGGGGGCACAAGACCCAGTACTTC. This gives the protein CASSPPNGGHKTQYF.

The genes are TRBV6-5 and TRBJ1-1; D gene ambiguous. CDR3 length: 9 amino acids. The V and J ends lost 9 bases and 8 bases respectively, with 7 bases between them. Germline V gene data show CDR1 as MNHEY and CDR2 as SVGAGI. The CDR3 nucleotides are TGTGCCAGACTGGTCGAAGCTTTCTTT. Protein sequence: CARLVEAFF.

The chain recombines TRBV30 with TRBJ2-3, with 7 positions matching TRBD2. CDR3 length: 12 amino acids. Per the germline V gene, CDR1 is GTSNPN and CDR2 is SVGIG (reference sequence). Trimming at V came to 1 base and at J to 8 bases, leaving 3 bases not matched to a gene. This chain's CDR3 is CAWSGASGTQYF. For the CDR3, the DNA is TGTGCCTGGAGTGGCGCTAGCGGTACGCAGTATTTT.

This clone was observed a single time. CDR3 loop: CASGQSTYEQYF. CDR3 DNA: TGTGCCAGCGGACAGTCAACCTACGAGCAGTACTTC. The chain joins TRBV5-8 to TRBJ2-7; D may be TRBD1 (6 bases). Germline V lookup: CDR1 SGHTS, CDR2 YDEGEE. V lost 7 bases, J lost 2 bases, and 10 bases lay in between. The CDR3 covers 12 residues.

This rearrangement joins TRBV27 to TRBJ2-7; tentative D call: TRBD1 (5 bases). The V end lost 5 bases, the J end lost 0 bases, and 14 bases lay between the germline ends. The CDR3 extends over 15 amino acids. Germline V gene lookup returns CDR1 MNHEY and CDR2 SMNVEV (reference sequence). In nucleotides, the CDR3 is TGTGCCAGCAGTATAGACAGTCGAAGCTCCTACGAGCAGTACTTC. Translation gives CASSIDSRSSYEQYF.

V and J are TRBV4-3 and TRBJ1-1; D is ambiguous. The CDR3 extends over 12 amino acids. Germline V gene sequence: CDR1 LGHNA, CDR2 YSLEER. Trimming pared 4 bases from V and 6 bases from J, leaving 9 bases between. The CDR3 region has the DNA TGCGCCAGCAGCCGAAATAGTGCTGAAGCTTTCTTT. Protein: CASSRNSAEAFF.

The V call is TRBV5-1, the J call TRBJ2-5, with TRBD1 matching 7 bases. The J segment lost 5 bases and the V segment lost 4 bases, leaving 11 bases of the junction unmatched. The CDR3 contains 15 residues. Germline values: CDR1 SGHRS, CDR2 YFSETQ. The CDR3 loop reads CASSRRQGITETQYF. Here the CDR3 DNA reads TGCGCCAGCAGCCGCAGACAGGGTATAACGGAGACCCAGTACTTC.

CDR3 nucleotide sequence: TGTGCCAGCAGTACCCCTAGGCCCGGGGAGCTGTTTTTT. Translated, it gives CASSTPRPGELFF. The V and J genes are TRBV6-5 and TRBJ2-2; D gene ambiguous. Germline V lookup: CDR1 MNHEY, CDR2 SVGAGI. Trimming pared 5 bases from V and 6 bases from J, leaving 10 bases between. The CDR3 loop spans 13 amino acids.

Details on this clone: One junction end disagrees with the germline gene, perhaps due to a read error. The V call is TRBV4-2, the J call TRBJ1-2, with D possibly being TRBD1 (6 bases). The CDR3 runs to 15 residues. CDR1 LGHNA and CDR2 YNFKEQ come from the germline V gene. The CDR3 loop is CASSQGGQEIYGYPF. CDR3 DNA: TGTGCCAGCAGCCAAGGGGGACAAGAAATCTATGGCTACCCCTTC.

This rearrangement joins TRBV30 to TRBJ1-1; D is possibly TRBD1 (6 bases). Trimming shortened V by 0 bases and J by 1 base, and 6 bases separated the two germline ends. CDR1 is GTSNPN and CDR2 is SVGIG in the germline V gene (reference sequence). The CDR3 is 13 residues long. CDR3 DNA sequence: TGTGCCTGGAGTGTACAGGGGAACACTGAAGCTTTCTTT. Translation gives CAWSVQGNTEAFF.

As DNA, the CDR3 is TGTGCCACCAGCAGAGATTGGGGACATGGGCAAGAGACCCAGTACTTC. Translation gives CATSRDWGHGQETQYF. The chain employs TRBV15 and TRBJ2-5, with D maybe TRBD1 (6 bases). The CDR3 consists of 16 residues. Trimming left V 0 bases short and J 2 bases short, with 13 bases between. Germline CDR1 is LNHNV and CDR2 is YYDKDF (reference sequence).

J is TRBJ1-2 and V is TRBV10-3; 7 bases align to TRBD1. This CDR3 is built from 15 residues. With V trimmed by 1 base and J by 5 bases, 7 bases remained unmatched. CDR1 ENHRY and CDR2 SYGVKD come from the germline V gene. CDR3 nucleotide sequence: TGTGCCATCAGTGAGTTTGGAGGGGGCGCGTATGGCTACACCTTC. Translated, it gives CAISEFGGGAYGYTF.

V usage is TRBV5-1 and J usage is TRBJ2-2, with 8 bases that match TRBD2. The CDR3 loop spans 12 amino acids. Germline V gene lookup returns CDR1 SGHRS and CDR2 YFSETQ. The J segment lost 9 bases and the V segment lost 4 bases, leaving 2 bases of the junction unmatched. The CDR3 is CASSPGGRELFF. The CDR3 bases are TGCGCCAGCAGCCCGGGAGGGAGGGAGCTGTTTTTT.

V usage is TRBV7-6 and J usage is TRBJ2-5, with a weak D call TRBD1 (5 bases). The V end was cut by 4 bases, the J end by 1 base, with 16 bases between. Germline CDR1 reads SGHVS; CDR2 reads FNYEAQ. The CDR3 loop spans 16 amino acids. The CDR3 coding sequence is TGTGCCAGCAGCTCAACGCGACCAGGGTCCCAAGAGACCCAGTACTTC. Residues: CASSSTRPGSQETQYF.

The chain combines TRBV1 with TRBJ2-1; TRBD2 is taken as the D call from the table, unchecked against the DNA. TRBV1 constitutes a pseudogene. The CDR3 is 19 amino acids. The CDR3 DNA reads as TGCACCAGCAGCAACCAATTTTCTGGGACTAGGCCGGATGAGGATGAGCAGTTCTTC. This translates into CTSSNQFSGTRPDEDEQFF.

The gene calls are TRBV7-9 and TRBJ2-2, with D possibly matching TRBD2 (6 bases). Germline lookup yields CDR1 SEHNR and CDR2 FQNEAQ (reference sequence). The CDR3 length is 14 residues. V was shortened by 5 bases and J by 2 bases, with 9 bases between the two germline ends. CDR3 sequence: CASSPDYNTGELFF. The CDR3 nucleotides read TGTGCCAGCAGCCCGGACTACAACACCGGGGAGCTGTTTTTT.

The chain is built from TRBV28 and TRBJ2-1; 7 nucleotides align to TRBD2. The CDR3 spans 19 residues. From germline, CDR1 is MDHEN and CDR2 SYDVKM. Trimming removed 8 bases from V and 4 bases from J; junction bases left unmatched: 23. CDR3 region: CASHSLRFLREIVYNEQFF. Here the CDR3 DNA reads TGTGCCAGCCACAGTTTAAGATTTTTGCGGGAGATAGTTTACAATGAGCAGTTCTTC.

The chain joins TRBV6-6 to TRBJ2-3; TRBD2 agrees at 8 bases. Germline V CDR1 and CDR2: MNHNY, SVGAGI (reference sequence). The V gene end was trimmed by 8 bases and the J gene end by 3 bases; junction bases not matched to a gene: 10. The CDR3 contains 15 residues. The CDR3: CASCDRGGGTDTQYF. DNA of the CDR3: TGTGCCAGCTGTGACCGAGGCGGGGGGACAGATACGCAGTATTTT.

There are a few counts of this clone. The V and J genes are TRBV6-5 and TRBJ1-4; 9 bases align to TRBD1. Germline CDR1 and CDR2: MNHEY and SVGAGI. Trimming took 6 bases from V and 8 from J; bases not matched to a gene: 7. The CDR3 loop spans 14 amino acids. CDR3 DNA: TGTGCCAGCAGATCGGACAGGGGCGGCGAAAAACTGTTTTTT. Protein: CASRSDRGGEKLFF.